One T cell receptor (beta chain) is described in this entry. The clone's antigen remains unknown. No base-level quality is on record; no much larger clone is a single base apart. To sequence the TCRbeta CDR3 region, genomic DNA was isolated from the sorted cells. The immunoSEQ Assay was used for sequencing of TCRbeta CDR3 regions. TCRdb took over this immuneACCESS table, retaining in-frame rearrangements with V and J assigned. Such tables are incomplete; in checked studies, under half of the missing clones stem from an unresolved V gene, and the remainder is unexplained. Counted in this sample were approximately 100,000 clones; about 90% of them appeared once. 0.5% to 0.65% of the sample comes from the top ten. This entry belongs to a study of OX40 agonist ivuxolimab in advanced cancers. About the full investigation: Ivuxolimab was a fully human IgG2 agonistic monoclonal antibody targeting the costimulatory receptor OX40 (CD134). Intravenous ivuxolimab was administered to patients every 2 weeks at six dose levels: 0.01, 0.1, 0.3, 1.5, 3 and 10 mg/kg. Of the 50 to 55 dose-escalation patients, hepatocellular carcinoma was present in approximately 20, melanoma in roughly 15, renal cell carcinoma in 9 and head and neck cancer in 9. In the dose-escalation cohort, around four fifths of patients were male, and the mean age was approximately 60 years, with a range of about 20 to 79. Patients were allowed to have had prior anti-PD-1, anti-PD-L1 or anti-CTLA-4 therapy, and 40% to 45% of the dose-escalation patients had been treated with checkpoint inhibitors. Partial responses were achieved by three dose-escalation patients, of whom one had hepatocellular carcinoma and two had cutaneous melanoma. Peripheral TCRbeta sequencing was intended to test whether TCR sequence diversity was altered and clonal T-cell expansion was caused by ivuxolimab. The paper covers the monotherapy dose-escalation part of the phase I ivuxolimab trial, which included N of about 51 patients.

What the work shows at the level of the full study, not this receptor alone: In the 0.1-3.0 mg/kg groups, partial responders were among the patients with the lowest normalized peripheral clonal expansion, particularly in CD8+ T cells. The antigen specificity of the clonally expanded peripheral T cells was not determined. After ivuxolimab, expanded clones were on average more numerous among CD8+ T cells than among CD4+ T cells. At doses of 0.1 to 3.0 mg/kg, clonal expansion of both CD4+ and CD8+ blood T cells was observed from baseline to week 6. Low levels of normalized T-cell clonal expansion were also seen in some patients who did not respond.

Patients with autoimmune disease history or receiving systemic immunosuppression were excluded from the trial. Peripheral blood for TCR sequencing was collected from all dose cohorts at baseline, on cycle 4 day 1, and on cycle 7 day 1. The samples were drawn from a first-in-human, open-label, multicenter phase I dose-escalation trial of ivuxolimab. Adults with locally advanced or metastatic melanoma, renal cell, hepatocellular, or head and neck squamous cell carcinoma were enrolled in the trial. CD4+ and CD8+ T cells were sorted separately from peripheral blood before TCR sequencing. According to the germline V gene, CDR1 reads SNHLY and CDR2 reads FYNNEI. The CDR3 covers 16 residues, taking in both the cysteine and the phenylalanine. Only the CDR3 part of the read is kept: 48 bases, read in frame from the first base. Germline trimming amounts to 5 bases on V and 1 base on J, with 6 as the count of junction bases outside the gene matches.

Sequenced here: CD4+ or CD8+ T cells sorted from blood, sampled in a trial of the OX40 agonist ivuxolimab. This receptor was obtained from an adult with an advanced solid tumor such as melanoma, head and neck, liver or kidney cancer. This chain joins TRBV2 to TRBJ1-5, and TRBD1 aligns with 9 junction nucleotides. Read as DNA, the sequence is TGTGCCAGCAGTAAAACAGGGGGCTTGAGCAATCAGCCCCAGCATTTT. Its protein reads: CASSKTGGLSNQPQHF.